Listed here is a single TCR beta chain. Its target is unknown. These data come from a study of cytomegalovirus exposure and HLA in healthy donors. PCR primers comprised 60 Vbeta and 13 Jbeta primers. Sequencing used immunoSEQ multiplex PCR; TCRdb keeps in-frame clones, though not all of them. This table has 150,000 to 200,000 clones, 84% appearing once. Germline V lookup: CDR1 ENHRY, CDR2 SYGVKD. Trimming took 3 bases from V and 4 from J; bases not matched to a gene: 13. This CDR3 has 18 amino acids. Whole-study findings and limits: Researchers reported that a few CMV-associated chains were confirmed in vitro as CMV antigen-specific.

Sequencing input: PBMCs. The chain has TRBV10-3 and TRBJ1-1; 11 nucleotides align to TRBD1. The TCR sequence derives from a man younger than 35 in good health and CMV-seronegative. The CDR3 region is CAISDPARDRGIGTEAFF. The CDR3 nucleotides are TGTGCCATCAGTGATCCGGCCCGGGACAGGGGGATAGGCACTGAAGCTTTCTTT.